This T cell receptor beta chain was identified in a study of T cell clones after liver transplantation. Some clones are missing from TCRdb's copy, which holds only in-frame ones; the method was immunoSEQ multiplex PCR. The table lists about 75,000 clones, more than 75% of them singletons. Trimming pared 5 bases from V and 3 bases from J, leaving 12 bases between. CDR1 and CDR2 (germline): SGHAT, FQNNGV. CDR3 length equals 14 residues. Sequences were derived from CD4+ T cells from blood, sampled before liver transplant. This clonotype was obtained from a human donor who received a liver transplant. The J gene is TRBJ2-3, the V gene TRBV11-2, with D possibly TRBD1 on 6 matching bases. The CDR3 DNA sequence: TGTGCCAGCAGCGCGTCTACAGGGACAGATACGCAGTATTTT. As protein: CASSASTGTDTQYF.